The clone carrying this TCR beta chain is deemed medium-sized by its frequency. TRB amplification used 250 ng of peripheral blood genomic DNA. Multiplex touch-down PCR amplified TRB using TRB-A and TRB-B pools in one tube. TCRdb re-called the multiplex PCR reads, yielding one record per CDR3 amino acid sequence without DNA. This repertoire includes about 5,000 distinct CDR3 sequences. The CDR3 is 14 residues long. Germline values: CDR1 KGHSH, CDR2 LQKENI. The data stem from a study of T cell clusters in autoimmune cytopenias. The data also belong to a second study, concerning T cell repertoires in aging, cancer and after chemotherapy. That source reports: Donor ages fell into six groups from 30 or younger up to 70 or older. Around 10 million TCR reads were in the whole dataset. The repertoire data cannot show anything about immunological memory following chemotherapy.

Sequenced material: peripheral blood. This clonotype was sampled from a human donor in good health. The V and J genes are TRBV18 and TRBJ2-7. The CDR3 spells CASSPPGRPYEQYF.